What follows are 27 T cell receptor beta chains derived from one specimen sequenced in a study of blood T cell repertoires in COVID-19. Clones were read by immunoSEQ multiplex PCR, and TCRdb kept only the in-frame ones, dropping some. Of 150,000 to 200,000 clones listed, 86% are singletons. The source material was peripheral blood. The receptors stem from a man in his fifties or sixties with acute or convalescent COVID-19.

The CDR3 sequence: CATSDPTGTDEKLFF. DNA of the CDR3: TGTGCCACCAGTGATCCAACAGGGACAGATGAAAAACTGTTTTTT. V and J are TRBV24-1 and TRBJ1-4; 7 nucleotides match TRBD1. The CDR3 covers 15 residues. Germline CDR1 reads KGHDR; CDR2 reads SFDVKD. J gave up 6 bases and V 3 bases, and 6 bases lay outside the gene matches.

This chain links TRBV4-1 with TRBJ1-2, with 11 nucleotides matching TRBD1. From germline, CDR1 is MGHRA and CDR2 YSYEKL. V lost 5 bases and J lost 1; bases outside the gene matches: 12. This CDR3 region has 18 residues. The CDR3 DNA reads as TGCGCCAGCAGCTCCGGGACAGGGGGTGGCTTGCATAACTATGGCTACACCTTC. It specifies CASSSGTGGGLHNYGYTF.

The chain joins TRBV19 to TRBJ1-5; 9 bases line up with TRBD1. The germline V gene has CDR1 LNHDA and CDR2 SQIVND (reference sequence). After removal of 6 bases from V and 5 bases from J, the junction contained 11 bases not matched to a gene. The CDR3 sequence is 16 residues long. The CDR3 sequence: CASSPTRDRVHQPQHF. For the CDR3, the DNA is TGTGCCAGTAGCCCCACGAGGGACAGGGTCCATCAGCCCCAGCATTTT.

V gene TRBV30 combines with J gene TRBJ1-2; 10 positions match TRBD1. CDR1 is GTSNPN, CDR2 SVGIG, per germline (reference sequence). With V trimmed by 3 bases and J by 2 bases, 15 bases remained unmatched. The CDR3 has 18 residues. The DNA of the CDR3 is TGTGCCTGGAGCCGGTCAAATACCGGGACAGGGGTCAACTATGGCTACACCTTC. This translates into CAWSRSNTGTGVNYGYTF.

This chain connects TRBV2 to TRBJ1-6, with a tentative D call TRBD1 (6 bases). Looked up from germline, CDR1 is SNHLY and CDR2 is FYNNEI. Trimming took off 3 bases at V and 7 bases at J, with 7 bases between the two ends. This CDR3 has 13 residues. As DNA, the CDR3 is TGTGCCAGCAGTGACAGGGGAAATTCACCCCTCCACTTT. Its protein product is CASSDRGNSPLHF.

V gene TRBV9 combines with J gene TRBJ2-3; D might be TRBD1 (5 bases). V lost 5 bases to trimming and J lost 6 bases, with 13 bases between them. The CDR3 has 13 residues. Germline assignment: CDR1 SGDLS and CDR2 YYNGEE. The CDR3: CASSSRDKDTQYF. The CDR3 region has the DNA TGTGCCAGCAGTTCCAGGGATAAGGATACGCAGTATTTT.

The V and J genes are TRBV19 and TRBJ1-2; 10 bases are shared with TRBD1. After removal of 1 base from V and 8 bases from J, the junction contained 7 bases not matched to a gene. CDR3 length: 15 amino acids. Germline V gives CDR1 LNHDA, CDR2 SQIVND (reference sequence). CDR3 loop: CASSIGPRDRGGYTF. In nucleotides, the CDR3 is TGTGCCAGTAGTATAGGACCCCGGGACAGGGGCGGCTACACCTTC. The full variable domain, completed using reference TRBV19 and TRBJ1-2, is DGGITQSPKYLFRKEGQNVTLSCEQNLNHDAMYWYRQDPGQGLRLIYYSQIVNDFQKGDIAEGYSVSREKKESFPLTVTSAQKNPTAFYLCASSIGPRDRGGYTFGSGTRLTVV.

The chain couples TRBV11-2 to TRBJ1-1, with a possible D match to TRBD1 (6 bases). The CDR3 is 14 amino acids. Germline-derived CDR1 and CDR2 are SGHAT and FQNNGV. V was cut by 5 bases and J by 1 base, with 11 bases left in between. The CDR3 region has the DNA TGTGCCAGCAGCACAGGGTCGGGGAACACTGAAGCTTTCTTT. Protein: CASSTGSGNTEAFF.

Only a few counts were recorded for this clone. The chain employs TRBV2 and TRBJ1-2; the match to TRBD1 covers 7 bases. The CDR3 totals 13 residues. Trimming took 5 bases from V and 8 from J; bases not matched to a gene: 8. Per germline, CDR1 SNHLY and CDR2 FYNNEI. CDR3 nucleotide sequence: TGTGCCAGCAGTACTACAGGGGAGATAGGCTACACCTTC. It yields the protein CASSTTGEIGYTF. The full variable domain, rest sourced from reference TRBV2 and TRBJ1-2, is EPEVTQTPSHQVTQMGQEVILRCVPISNHLYFYWYRQILGQKVEFLVSFYNNEISEKSEIFDDQFSVERPDGSNFTLKIRSTKLEDSAMYFCASSTTGEIGYTFGSGTRLTVV.

This clone was detected once. J is TRBJ2-3 and V is TRBV28, with a tentative D call TRBD2 (6 bases). Trimming shortened V by 4 bases and J by 2 bases, and 13 bases separated the two germline ends. Germline lookup yields CDR1 MDHEN and CDR2 SYDVKM. This CDR3 has 15 amino acids. CDR3 loop: CASSSRRDHTDTQYF. CDR3 DNA: TGTGCCAGCAGTTCCAGGAGGGATCACACAGATACGCAGTATTTT.

V gene TRBV5-1 combines with J gene TRBJ1-4; tentatively, D is TRBD1 (6 bases). Trimming removed 1 base from V and 0 bases from J, with 7 bases in between. Germline-derived CDR1 and CDR2 are SGHRS and YFSETQ. CDR3 length: 15 amino acids. The CDR3 here is CASSLKGATNEKLFF. The DNA of the CDR3 is TGCGCCAGCAGCTTGAAGGGGGCAACTAATGAAAAACTGTTTTTT.

The chain couples TRBV7-9 to TRBJ2-7, with a possible D match to TRBD1 (5 bases). Trimming took off 0 bases at V and 6 bases at J, with 15 bases between the two ends. Germline CDR1 is SEHNR and CDR2 is FQNEAQ (reference sequence). The CDR3 spans 15 residues. CDR3 bases: TGTGCCAGCAGCTTAGCGGTAGGGGCAGGCGGCGAGCAGTACTTC. It specifies CASSLAVGAGGEQYF.

The chain combines TRBV6-5 with TRBJ1-6, with 7 positions matching TRBD1. The germline CDR1 and CDR2 sequences are MNHEY and SVGAGI. This CDR3 region has 14 residues. With V trimmed by 7 bases and J by 9 bases, 9 bases remained unmatched. The CDR3: CASNRQGQPSPLHF. CDR3 nucleotides: TGTGCCAGCAACCGACAGGGACAACCTTCACCCCTCCACTTT.

The V gene is TRBV28, the J gene TRBJ2-7; a possible D gene is TRBD1 (9 bases). The CDR3 sequence is 15 residues long. Trimming pared 8 bases from V and 3 bases from J, leaving 20 bases between. From germline, CDR1 is MDHEN and CDR2 SYDVKM. The CDR3 spells CASSREGQGIYEQYF. The CDR3 DNA follows: TGTGCCAGCTCCCGGGAGGGACAGGGCATCTACGAGCAGTACTTC. Combining the CDR3 with reference TRBV28 and TRBJ2-7 gives the whole variable domain DVKVTQSSRYLVKRTGEKVFLECVQDMDHENMFWYRQDPGLGLRLIYFSYDVKMKEKGDIPEGYSVSREKKERFSLILESASTNQTSMYLCASSREGQGIYEQYFGPGTRLTVT.

About this clone itself: Other DNA sequences in this specimen translate into the identical CDR3. The rearrangement links TRBV18 to TRBJ2-7, with TRBD2 matching over 12 bases. This CDR3 region has 17 residues. Trimming cost V 0 bases and J 10 bases; bases outside gene matches: 13. Germline values: CDR1 KGHSH, CDR2 LQKENI. The CDR3 region has the DNA TGTGCCAGCTCACCACCGGGGGCTAGCGGGAGGGCCGGAGAACAGTACTTC. It yields the protein CASSPPGASGRAGEQYF.

The chain combines TRBV24-1 with TRBJ2-1; TRBD2 matches 13 bases. With 3 bases clipped from V and 3 bases from J, the junction kept 1 base outside the gene matches. Per the germline V gene, CDR1 is KGHDR and CDR2 is SFDVKD. This CDR3 comprises 16 residues. CDR3 residues: CATSDRLAGGYNEQFF. The CDR3 DNA sequence: TGTGCCACCAGTGATCGACTAGCGGGAGGCTACAATGAGCAGTTCTTC.

This clone has only a few counts. The chain is built from TRBV5-1 and TRBJ2-7; a possible D gene is TRBD2 (5 bases). The germline CDR1 and CDR2 sequences are SGHRS and YFSETQ. The CDR3 is 15 residues long. V was trimmed by 6 bases and J by 0 bases, leaving 16 bases between them. CDR3 sequence (DNA): TGCGCCAGCACCCCATTACCGGGGAGCTCCTACGAGCAGTACTTC. Protein: CASTPLPGSSYEQYF.

Comment on this clone: At one end the junction does not follow the germline gene, possibly because of a read error. The chain couples TRBV7-7 to TRBJ1-1, with D possibly matching TRBD1 (5 bases). Looked up from germline, CDR1 is SSHAT and CDR2 is FNYEAQ (reference sequence). CDR3 length equals 14 residues. The CDR3 nucleotides are TGTGCTAGCAGCCCCCTGGGGGGGAACACTGAAGCTTTCTTT. This codes for CASSPLGGNTEAFF.

The chain is built from TRBV18 and TRBJ1-5, with D maybe TRBD1 (6 bases). Trimming left V 2 bases short and J 2 bases short, with 10 bases between. The germline V gene has CDR1 KGHSH and CDR2 LQKENI. This CDR3 is built from 15 residues. The CDR3 bases are TGTGCCAGCTCACCAGGGGAGGGGGGCAATCAGCCCCAGCATTTT. Its protein is CASSPGEGGNQPQHF.

The V and J genes are TRBV19 and TRBJ2-3, with TRBD1 identical over 7 bases. With 6 bases clipped from V and 2 bases from J, the junction kept 11 bases outside the gene matches. There are 16 residues in the CDR3. From germline, CDR1 is LNHDA and CDR2 SQIVND (reference sequence). CDR3 nucleotide sequence: TGTGCCAGTAGACCGGGACAGACTCGCACCACAGATACGCAGTATTTT. This translates into CASRPGQTRTTDTQYF.

The chain links TRBV27 to TRBJ2-3; a weak D match, TRBD2 (6 bases). This CDR3 is built from 14 residues. Germline loops: CDR1 MNHEY, CDR2 SMNVEV (reference sequence). V dropped 3 bases and J dropped 7 bases, with 14 bases sitting between them. CDR3 sequence reads: CASSFTHREHTQYF. The CDR3 DNA reads as TGTGCCAGCAGTTTCACCCACCGGGAGCATACGCAGTATTTT.

The genes are TRBV19 and TRBJ1-5; the match to TRBD1 covers 7 bases. From germline, CDR1 is LNHDA and CDR2 SQIVND (reference sequence). The trim removed 1 base at V and 3 bases at J, leaving 6 bases unmatched. The CDR3 is 16 amino acids. CDR3 coding DNA: TGTGCCAGTAGTATAGCTTTCGGGACAGTCAATCAGCCCCAGCATTTT. Translation gives CASSIAFGTVNQPQHF.

The genes are TRBV21-1 and TRBJ1-2; TRBD1, the table's D call, lacks a check against the DNA. TRBV21-1 is a pseudogene segment. The CDR3 has 15 amino acids. This chain's CDR3 is CASSRGQGANYGYTF. Written as DNA, the CDR3 is TGTGCCAGCAGCAGAGGACAGGGGGCTAACTATGGCTACACCTTC.

This chain joins TRBV24-1 and TRBJ2-2; a possible D gene is TRBD1 (6 bases). V was shortened by 4 bases and J by 5 bases, with 19 bases between the two germline ends. Germline-derived CDR1 and CDR2 are KGHDR and SFDVKD. The CDR3 sequence is 17 residues long. The CDR3 reads CATSDRPGTSPTGELFF. The CDR3 DNA reads TGTGCCACCAGTGACCGTCCCGGGACATCGCCAACCGGGGAGCTGTTTTTT.

This rearrangement joins TRBV5-1 to TRBJ1-3; D not resolved. Germline values: CDR1 SGHRS, CDR2 YFSETQ. CDR3 size: 15 residues. V was clipped by 1 base and J by 0 bases, with 8 bases between them. CDR3: CASSLNDNSGNTIYF. CDR3 in DNA: TGCGCCAGCAGCTTGAATGACAACTCTGGAAACACCATATATTTT.

V usage is TRBV7-2 and J usage is TRBJ1-1; D not resolved. This CDR3 region has 13 residues. Looked up from germline, CDR1 is SGHTA and CDR2 is FQGNSA. V gave up 4 bases and J gave up 4 bases, with 10 bases separating them. The CDR3 DNA follows: TGTGCCAGCAGCTACGGGGTCGCCACTGAAGCTTTCTTT. Protein sequence: CASSYGVATEAFF. The whole variable domain, remainder taken from reference TRBV7-2 and TRBJ1-1, is GAGVSQSPSNKVTEKGKDVELRCDPISGHTALYWYRQSLGQGLEFLIYFQGNSAPDKSGLPSDRFSAERTGGSVSTLTIQRTQQEDSAVYLCASSYGVATEAFFGQGTRLTVV.

The chain joins TRBV29-1 to TRBJ2-7; D ambiguous. The CDR3 extends over 13 amino acids. Germline V gene sequence: CDR1 SQVTM, CDR2 ANQGSEA. With 4 bases removed from V and 2 bases from J, the gap between germline ends came to 12 bases. CDR3 DNA: TGCAGCGTTGGAATCGGAGCTCCCTACGAGCAGTACTTC. Amino acids: CSVGIGAPYEQYF.